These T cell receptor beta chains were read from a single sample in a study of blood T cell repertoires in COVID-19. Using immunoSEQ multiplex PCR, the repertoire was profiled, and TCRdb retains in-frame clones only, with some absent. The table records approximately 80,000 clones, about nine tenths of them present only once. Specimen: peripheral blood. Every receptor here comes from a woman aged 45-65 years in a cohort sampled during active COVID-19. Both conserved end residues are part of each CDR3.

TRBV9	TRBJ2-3	CASSPTGTSDTQYF
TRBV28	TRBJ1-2	CASYPTGIFDYGYTF
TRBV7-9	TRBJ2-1	CASSSSGRPSSYNEQFF
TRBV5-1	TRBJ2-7	CASYEGTISDEQYF
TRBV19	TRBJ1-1	CASSVDREWTEAFF
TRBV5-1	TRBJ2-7	CASSLGGDYGQYF
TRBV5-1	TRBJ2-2	CASSFGQATNTGELFF
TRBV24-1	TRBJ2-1	CATSDLTSGRAGEQFF
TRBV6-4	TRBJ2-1	CASSLNRDPINEQFF
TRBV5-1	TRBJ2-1	CASSWSSYNEQFF
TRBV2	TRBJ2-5	CASSELVGGETQYF
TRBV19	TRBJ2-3	CASKQQGSTDTQYF
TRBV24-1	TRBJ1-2	CATSDSVYGYTF
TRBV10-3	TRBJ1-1	CAISESIGLEAFF
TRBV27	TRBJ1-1	CASSPTGPNTEAFF
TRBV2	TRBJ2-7	CASSEDSGGEQYF
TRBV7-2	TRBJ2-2	CASSLGGGGNTGELFF
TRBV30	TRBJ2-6	CAWRGRGSSGANVLTF
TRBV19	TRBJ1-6	CASSPLTGAQNSPLHF
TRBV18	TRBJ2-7	CASSGLAGVEEQYF
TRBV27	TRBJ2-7	CASRGQGYEQYF
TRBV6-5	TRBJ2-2	CASRAGGESGELFF
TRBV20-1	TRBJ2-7	CSASSRGEGDEQYF
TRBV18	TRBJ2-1	CASSLHSSGSGNEQFF
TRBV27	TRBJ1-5	CASSPSTGERNQPQHF
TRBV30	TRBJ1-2	CAWSGPGTLRGYTF
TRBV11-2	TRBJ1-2	CASSRSSGFNYGYTF
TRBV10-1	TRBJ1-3	CASSESMTESSGNTIYF
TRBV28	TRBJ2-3	CASIPTLGGGSTDTQYF
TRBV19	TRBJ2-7	CASSIGGQLSYEQYF
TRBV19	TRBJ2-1	CASSMAGGPANEQFF
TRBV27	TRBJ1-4	CASSKVGQPEKLFF
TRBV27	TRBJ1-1	CASSLYRGGSTEAFF